This is a list of T cell receptor beta chains from one sample in a study of OX40 agonist ivuxolimab in advanced cancers. Clones were read by immunoSEQ multiplex PCR, and TCRdb kept only the in-frame ones, dropping some. The sample gives about 70,000 clones, roughly 89% of which show up once; 2.8% is in the top ten. Here the sequenced sample was CD4+ or CD8+ T cells sorted from blood, taken in a trial of the OX40 agonist ivuxolimab. Receptors originate from an adult with an advanced solid tumor such as melanoma, head and neck, liver or kidney cancer. Both conserved end residues are part of each CDR3. Fields, in order: V gene, clone size, J gene, D gene, CDR3 DNA, CDR3 protein. A D gene is named only where the DNA matches it firmly. Size values are once, few and many counts, or a class for expanded clones, and some rows have none.

TRBV5-1	NA	TRBJ1-4	TRBD1	TGCGCCAGCAGCTTAGACAGGGGTGAAAAACTGTTTTTT	CASSLDRGEKLFF
TRBV5-1	NA	TRBJ2-3	TRBD1	TGCGCCAGCAGCTTGTGGGGACAGGGGACAGATACGCAGTATTTT	CASSLWGQGTDTQYF
TRBV5-4	once	TRBJ1-2	NA	TGTGCCAGCAGCTTGGAGGGGTATGGCTACACCTTC	CASSLEGYGYTF
TRBV5-4	NA	TRBJ1-1	NA	TGTGCCAGCAGCTTGGACTGGGGCACGAACACTGAAGCTTTCTTT	CASSLDWGTNTEAFF
TRBV28	NA	TRBJ2-7	NA	TGTGCCAGCAGTTCCCCCCCCGGGGGCTACGAGCAGTACTTC	CASSSPPGGYEQYF
TRBV30	NA	TRBJ2-3	TRBD2	TGTGCCTGGAGTGTGGGGGGGAACACAGATACGCAGTATTTT	CAWSVGGNTDTQYF
TRBV30	NA	TRBJ1-1	NA	TGTGCCTGGAGCCAAAGGCGGGGGTACACTGAAGCTTTCTTT	CAWSQRRGYTEAFF
TRBV5-1	NA	TRBJ2-6	NA	TGCGCCAGCAGCCATAGTGGGGCCAACGTCCTGACTTTC	CASSHSGANVLTF
TRBV10-3	NA	TRBJ2-3	TRBD1	TGTGCCATCAGTGAAGGCGGGACAGGGAATCCAGATACGCAGTATTTT	CAISEGGTGNPDTQYF
TRBV28	NA	TRBJ1-1	NA	TGTGCCAGCAGCCTCAGTAAGACTGAAGCTTTCTTT	CASSLSKTEAFF
TRBV27	NA	TRBJ2-5	TRBD2	TGTGCCAGCAGTGAAGCGGGGCGCCAAGAGACCCAGTACTTC	CASSEAGRQETQYF
TRBV29-1	NA	TRBJ2-4	NA	TGCAGCGTCGCCCCAATACTAGCCAAAAACATTCAGTACTTC	CSVAPILAKNIQYF
TRBV7-2	NA	TRBJ2-3	NA	TGTGCCAGCAGCTTATTAGTTGGGAGGACAGATACGCAGTATTTT	CASSLLVGRTDTQYF
TRBV30	NA	TRBJ1-5	TRBD1	TGTGCCTGGAGTTGGACAGGGTGGGATCAGCCCCAGCATTTT	CAWSWTGWDQPQHF
TRBV30	NA	TRBJ2-2	TRBD1	TGTGCCTGGAGTGCGGGACAGAAGTTTGGTACCGGGGAGCTGTTTTTT	CAWSAGQKFGTGELFF
TRBV19	NA	TRBJ2-2	TRBD2	TGTGCCAGTAGTTCTAGCGGGATCTCCGGGGAGCTGTTTTTT	CASSSSGISGELFF
TRBV5-1	once	TRBJ2-5	TRBD1	TGCGCCAGCAGCCCGAAGGGACAGAGACAAGAGACCCAGTACTTC	CASSPKGQRQETQYF
TRBV28	NA	TRBJ2-7	TRBD1	TGTGCCAGCAGTATCAACTGGGGACAGGGTAACTACGAGCAGTACTTC	CASSINWGQGNYEQYF
TRBV6-5	NA	TRBJ1-5	TRBD1	TGTGCCAGCAGTAAACTGACAGGGCGTCAGCCCCAGCATTTT	CASSKLTGRQPQHF
TRBV27	NA	TRBJ1-2	TRBD1	TGTGCCAGCAGTCCCTACAGGGGAGGAGACTATGGCTACACCTTC	CASSPYRGGDYGYTF
TRBV5-1	few	TRBJ2-7	NA	TGCGCCAGCAGATCGGACCCGTCTATATACGAGCAGTACTTC	CASRSDPSIYEQYF
TRBV27	NA	TRBJ1-2	NA	TGTGCCAGCAGTCCAAACCAGCTAACCCGGTATGGCTACACCTTC	CASSPNQLTRYGYTF
TRBV5-4	NA	TRBJ2-7	TRBD1	TGTGCCAGCAGCAACCGGGACAGGGCCCACGAGCAGTACTTC	CASSNRDRAHEQYF
TRBV25-1	NA	TRBJ2-3	NA	TGTGCCAGCAGTGAAAGCCCCCGTGTTACGCAGTATTTT	CASSESPRVTQYF
TRBV7-2	NA	TRBJ2-1	NA	TGTGCCAGCAGCTTAGCGTGGGGTGAGCAGTTCTTC	CASSLAWGEQFF
TRBV7-6	NA	TRBJ2-7	NA	TGTGCCAGCAGCGCCGGGACCTTCAACGAGCAGTACTTC	CASSAGTFNEQYF
TRBV6-5	NA	TRBJ1-6	TRBD1	TGTGCCAGCCGAATACCGGGACAGAATTCACCCCTCCACTTT	CASRIPGQNSPLHF
TRBV2	NA	TRBJ1-3	NA	TGTGCCAGCAGCCCCACGAGGGCTCCTGGAAACACCATATATTTT	CASSPTRAPGNTIYF